This T cell receptor (beta chain) was identified in a study of blood T cell repertoires in COVID-19. As for the study in general: Spain, Italy and the United States supplied samples that represented acute and convalescent COVID-19. T cells, B-cell-depleted T cells, or PBMCs provided the cDNA or gDNA that served as material.

Data came from immunoSEQ multiplex PCR; TCRdb stores just in-frame clones and leaves some out. The table has around 130,000 clones, about 86% seen once. Germline CDR1 reads SGHAT; CDR2 reads FQNNGV. V was pared by 4 bases and J by 4 bases, with 5 bases between. The CDR3 is 12 amino acids. The chain has TRBV11-2 and TRBJ2-1, with D unresolved. This sequence originates from a woman aged 45-60 years who had recovered from COVID-19. Material for sequencing was peripheral blood. The CDR3 DNA reads as TGTGCCAGCAGCTCCAATTACAATGAGCAGTTCTTC. This translates into CASSSNYNEQFF.